This T cell receptor beta chain stems from a study of robustness of blood B and T cell sequencing (dated by TCRdb to between 2018 and 2020). As for the study more broadly: The study was designed to determine how much peripheral blood is required to reliably characterize an individual's TCRbeta and IgG repertoires. TCRbeta and IgG repertoires were quantified in each of the 10 to 11 independently drawn blood samples. As technical replicates, two replicate TCRbeta cDNA libraries were made from one shared RNA pool taken from a single 10 ml draw.

The paper as a whole reports these results and caveats: The 1,000 most abundant TCRbeta clonotypes from the pooled draws were detected in every single 10 ml sample. Of the top 10,000 TCRbeta clonotypes in one technical replicate library, 90% to 95% were also found in the other technical replicate library. Combining 3 or 4 tubes (about 29-40 ml blood) brought coverage of the top 10,000 TCRbeta clonotypes close to saturation. Evidence of cross-contamination, likely resulting from batch processing, was observed in one pair of TCRbeta libraries, and the UMI-sequence pairs shared between the two libraries were removed. Pooling tubes did not make the overlap of rare TCRbeta clonotypes any better, which implies that much larger blood volumes would be needed to capture those rare clonotypes. The TCRbeta rarefaction curves did not fully level off, which suggests either under-sequencing or many low-abundance clonotypes. Immediate fractionation was required for EDTA tubes, so the use of EDTA tubes in multi-site collections was limited.

mRNA, which captures expressed receptors, was used instead of genomic DNA for quantification of TCRbeta repertoires. Leukocytes from the buffy coat were collected into Trizol, and RNA was extracted using the Direct-zol RNA MiniPrep Plus kit with no cell sorting. EDTA blood tubes were spun right away at 4 degrees C to separate plasma, buffy coat and red blood cells. V loses 0 bases, J loses 5 bases, and the germline ends lie 12 bases apart. Counted from cysteine to phenylalanine, this CDR3 has 14 amino acids. Only CDR3 DNA is held: 42 bases, read in frame from base 1. The CDR1 and CDR2 encoded by the germline V gene (reference sequence) are DFQATT and SNEGSKA. Of note for this clonotype: There is no known antigen for this receptor. The record has no base qualities; no much larger clone is one base away.

Receptors were amplified or captured by PCR. For sequencing, an Illumina MiSeq was employed. cDNA was made using SMARTScribe reverse transcriptase and a 5' template-switch oligo that added a universal priming site. Each cDNA molecule was tagged by a 12-nucleotide random unique molecular identifier (UMI) carried on the template-switch oligo. Chain-specific reverse primers targeted TCRbeta transcripts during reverse transcription. Uracil DNA glycosylase treatment was used to remove residual template-switch adapters, and a Qiagen MinElute kit was used to purify the cDNA. For the first PCR, KAPA HiFi HotStart ReadyMix was used for 20 to 25 cycles, with amplification split across four 50 ul reactions containing step-out primers. Products of the first-round PCR were gel-purified before additional amplification. Illumina Nextera adapters were attached in a second approximately 8-cycle PCR, after which libraries were purified and pooled. A 50-nucleotide 5' read captured the UMI barcode for each TCRbeta molecule. Per the authors' processing: Reads were grouped by UMI into consensus reads using the MIGEC toolkit. PEAR was used to merge forward and reverse consensus reads into final reads. A custom decontamination script removed identical UMI-sequence pairs shared across libraries, treating them as cross-sample contamination. MIGMAP, a wrapper around IgBLAST, was used for V(D)J assignment and CDR3 extraction. TCR clonotypes were defined by identical V gene, J gene and CDR3 amino acid sequence; CDR1 and CDR2 were not sequenced. TCRdb itself trimmed the public reads at Q25 with fastp, ran MiXCR and retained productive beta chains. Under each unique CDR3 protein, matching rows form one entry showing the most common genes and DNA. The V and J calls were not made by the authors but by TCRdb's processing. The sample table holds a few thousand distinct CDR3 sequences, of which around 51% were seen once. More than 20% of the sample goes to the ten largest clones.

The specimen was peripheral blood. The clonotype was recovered from a human donor in good health. The rearranged segments are TRBV20-1 and TRBJ2-3, with TRBD1 tentatively as D gene (5 bases match). Here is the DNA: TGCAGTGCTAGAGATTCAGGGTCGGAAGATACGCAGTATTTT. It encodes CSARDSGSEDTQYF.